Here is one TCR beta chain with its context. As yet, its antigen is unknown. The sample contains more than one DNA sequence encoding this CDR3. This sample stems from a study of cytomegalovirus exposure and HLA in healthy donors. The wider study: As an earlier analysis found, around 190 million T cells yielded 117 million unique TCR beta sequences.

Vbeta (60) and Jbeta (13) primers were used in the PCR. The table came from immunoSEQ multiplex PCR; TCRdb's copy has only in-frame clones and leaves some out. The table has 99,000 or so clones, about four fifths seen once. The CDR3 runs to 13 residues. Looked up from germline, CDR1 is LNHDA and CDR2 is SQIVND (reference sequence). J gave up 6 bases and V 5 bases, and 3 bases lay outside the gene matches. The study's findings and limits: Clonal expansion, a later analysis showed, was greater in HLA-associated TCR beta chains than in equally common others. A later analysis found most CMV-associated TCR beta chains apparently HLA-restricted.

V and J are TRBV19 and TRBJ2-1, with 8 bases lining up with TRBD1. The clonotype comes from a man in his forties in good health and CMV-seronegative. Material: PBMCs. CDR3 amino acids: CASSLTGGNEQFF. CDR3 DNA: TGTGCCAGTAGTTTAACAGGGGGCAATGAGCAGTTCTTC.